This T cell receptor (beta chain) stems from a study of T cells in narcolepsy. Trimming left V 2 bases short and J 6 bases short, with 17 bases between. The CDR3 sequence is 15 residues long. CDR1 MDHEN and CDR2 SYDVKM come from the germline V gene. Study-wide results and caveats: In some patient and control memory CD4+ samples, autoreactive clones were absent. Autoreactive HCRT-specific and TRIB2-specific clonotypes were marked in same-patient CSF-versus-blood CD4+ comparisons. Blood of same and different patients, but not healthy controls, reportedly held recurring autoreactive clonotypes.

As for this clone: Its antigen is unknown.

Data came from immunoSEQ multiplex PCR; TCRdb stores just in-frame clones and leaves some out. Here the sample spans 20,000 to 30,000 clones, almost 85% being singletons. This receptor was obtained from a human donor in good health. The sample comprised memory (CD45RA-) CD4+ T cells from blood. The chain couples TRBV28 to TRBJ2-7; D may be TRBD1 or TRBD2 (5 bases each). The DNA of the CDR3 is TGTGCCAGCAGTTTAGGGTCGGCAGGGACGGGCGAGCAGTACTTC. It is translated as CASSLGSAGTGEQYF.